The clone carrying this T cell receptor beta chain was observed many times. Its target is unknown. V lost 5 bases and J lost 1, with 8 bases in between. This CDR3 has 13 residues. CDR1 MNHNS and CDR2 SASEGT come from the germline V gene. The iRepertoire nested amplicon-rescue multiplex PCR amplified TCR alpha and beta CDR3s from RNA. Input was about 85-400 ng of tissue mRNA or PBMC total RNA. Each CDR3 protein is one row after TCRdb ran MiXCR on the multiplex PCR reads. The data contain more than 350,000 distinct CDR3 sequences, around 38% of them singletons. The data were taken from a study of glioma-infiltrating T cells. Study overall: Target coverage was about 4.5- to 11-fold for about a million blood T cells.

Study-wide results and caveats: Tissue-blood divergence was below expectation in non-neoplastic patients, above in gliomas. Patients with low tissue-blood divergence carried a signature set of shared blood CDR3 motifs.

The V and J genes are TRBV6-1 and TRBJ1-1; D remains ambiguous. This receptor was identified in a human donor with low-grade glioma or glioblastoma, undergoing nonglioma brain surgery, or in good health (not recorded which). Specimen: glioma tissue, nonneoplastic brain tissue, or PBMCs (not recorded which). The CDR3 DNA is TGTGCCAGCAGTTACGACCCGAACACTGAAGCTTTCTTT. Residues: CASSYDPNTEAFF.